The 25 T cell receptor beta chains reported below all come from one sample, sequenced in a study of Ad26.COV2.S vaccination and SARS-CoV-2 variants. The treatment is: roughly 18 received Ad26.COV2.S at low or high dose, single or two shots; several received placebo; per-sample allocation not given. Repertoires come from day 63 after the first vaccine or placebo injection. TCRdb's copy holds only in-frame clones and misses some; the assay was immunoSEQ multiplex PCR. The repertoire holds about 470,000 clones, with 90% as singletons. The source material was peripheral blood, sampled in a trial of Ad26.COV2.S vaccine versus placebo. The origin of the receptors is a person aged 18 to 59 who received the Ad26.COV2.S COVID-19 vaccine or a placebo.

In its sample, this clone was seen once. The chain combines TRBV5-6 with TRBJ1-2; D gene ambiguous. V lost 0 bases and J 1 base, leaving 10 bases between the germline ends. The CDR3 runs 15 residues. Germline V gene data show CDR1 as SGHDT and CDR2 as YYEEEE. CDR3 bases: TGTGCCAGCAGCTTGGGGACGCTCCGTAACTATGGCTACACCTTC. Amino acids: CASSLGTLRNYGYTF. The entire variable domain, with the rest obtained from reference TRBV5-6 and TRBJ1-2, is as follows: DAGVTQSPTHLIKTRGQQVTLRCSPKSGHDTVSWYQQALGQGPQFIFQYYEEEERQRGNFPDRFSGHQFPNYSSELNVNALLLGDSALYLCASSLGTLRNYGYTFGSGTRLTVV.

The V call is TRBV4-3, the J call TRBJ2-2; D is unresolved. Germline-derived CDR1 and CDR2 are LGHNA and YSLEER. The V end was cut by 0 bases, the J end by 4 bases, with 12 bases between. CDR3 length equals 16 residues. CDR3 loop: CASSQDRGESTGELFF. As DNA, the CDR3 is TGCGCCAGCAGCCAAGATCGCGGTGAGAGCACCGGGGAGCTGTTTTTT.

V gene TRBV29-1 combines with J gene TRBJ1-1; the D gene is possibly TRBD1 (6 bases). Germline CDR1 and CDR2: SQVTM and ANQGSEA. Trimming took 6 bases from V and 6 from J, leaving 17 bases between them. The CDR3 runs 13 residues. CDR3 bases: TGCAGCGTCACACAGGGTGCCGTGGCTGAAGCTTTCTTT. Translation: CSVTQGAVAEAFF.

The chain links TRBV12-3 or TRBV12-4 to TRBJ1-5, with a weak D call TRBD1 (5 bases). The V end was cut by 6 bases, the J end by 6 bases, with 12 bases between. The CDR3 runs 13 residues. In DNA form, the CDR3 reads TGTGCCAGCAGCCGGGGGAAGGGTCAGCCCCAGCATTTT. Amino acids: CASSRGKGQPQHF.

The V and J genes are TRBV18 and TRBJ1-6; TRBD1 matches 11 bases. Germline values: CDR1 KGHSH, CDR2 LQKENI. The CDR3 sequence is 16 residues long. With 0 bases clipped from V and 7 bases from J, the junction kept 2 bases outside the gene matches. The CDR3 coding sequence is TGTGCCAGCTCACCACCGTGGGACAGGGGGAATTCACCCCTCCACTTT. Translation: CASSPPWDRGNSPLHF.

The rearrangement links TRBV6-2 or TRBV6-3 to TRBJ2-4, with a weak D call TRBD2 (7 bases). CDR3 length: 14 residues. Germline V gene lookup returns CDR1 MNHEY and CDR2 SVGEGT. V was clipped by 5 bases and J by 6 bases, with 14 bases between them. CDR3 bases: TGTGCCAGCAGTAAGGGAGGGGGGGCAAACATTCAGTACTTC. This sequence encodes CASSKGGGANIQYF.

CDR3 in amino acids: CAINDLQGNDYGYTF. CDR3 DNA sequence: TGTGCCATCAACGACCTACAGGGTAACGACTATGGCTACACCTTC. V is TRBV10-3 and J is TRBJ1-2, with a possible D match to TRBD1 (6 bases). V dropped 7 bases and J dropped 3 bases, with 18 bases sitting between them. The CDR3 runs to 15 residues. The germline V gene has CDR1 ENHRY and CDR2 SYGVKD.

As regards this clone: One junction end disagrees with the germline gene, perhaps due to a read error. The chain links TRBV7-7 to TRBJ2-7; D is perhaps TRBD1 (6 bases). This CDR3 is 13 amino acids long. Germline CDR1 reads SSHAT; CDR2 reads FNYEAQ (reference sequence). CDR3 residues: CASSEQGLGEQYF. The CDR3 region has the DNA TGTGCTAGCAGTGAACAGGGTTTGGGCGAGCAGTACTTC.

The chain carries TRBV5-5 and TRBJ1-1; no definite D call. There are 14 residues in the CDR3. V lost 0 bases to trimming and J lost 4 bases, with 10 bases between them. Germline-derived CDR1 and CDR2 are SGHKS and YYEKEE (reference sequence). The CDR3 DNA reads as TGTGCCAGCAGCTTGGGGGAGGCGGGCACTGAAGCTTTCTTT. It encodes CASSLGEAGTEAFF.

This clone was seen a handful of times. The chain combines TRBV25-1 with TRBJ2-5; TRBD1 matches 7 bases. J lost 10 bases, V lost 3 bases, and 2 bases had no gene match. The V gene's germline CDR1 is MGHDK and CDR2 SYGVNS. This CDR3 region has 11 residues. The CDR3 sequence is CASSDRDSQYF. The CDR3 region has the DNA TGTGCCAGCAGTGATAGGGACAGCCAGTACTTC.

This CDR3 is CASSQAALDGQPQHF. The CDR3 nucleotides read TGCGCCAGCAGCCAAGCGGCATTGGACGGGCAGCCCCAGCATTTT. This sequence joins TRBV4-3 and TRBJ1-5; D ambiguous. CDR1 is LGHNA and CDR2 is YSLEER in the germline V gene. Trimming left V 1 base short and J 7 bases short, with 14 bases between. CDR3 size: 15 residues.

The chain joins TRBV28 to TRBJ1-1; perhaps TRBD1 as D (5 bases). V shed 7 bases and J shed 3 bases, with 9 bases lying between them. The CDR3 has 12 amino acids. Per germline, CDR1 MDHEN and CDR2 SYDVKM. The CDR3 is CASTDSYTEAFF. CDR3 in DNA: TGTGCCAGCACCGACAGCTACACTGAAGCTTTCTTT.

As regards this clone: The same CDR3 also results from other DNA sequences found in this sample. The CDR3 nucleotides are TGTGCCAGCAGCCTCGGAAGCTACAATGAGCAGTTCTTC. The encoded protein is CASSLGSYNEQFF. The chain joins TRBV11-3 to TRBJ2-1, with no clear D. The CDR3 length is 13 residues. V gave up 5 bases and J gave up 3 bases, with 8 bases separating them. CDR1 is SGHNT and CDR2 is YENEEA in the germline V gene.

CDR3 nucleotides: TGTGCCAGCAGCCAAACAGGGGGCAGCGAGCAGTACTTC. Translating it yields CASSQTGGSEQYF. V and J are TRBV14 and TRBJ2-7; 9 bases match TRBD1. CDR1 is SGHDN and CDR2 is FVKESK in the germline V gene. The CDR3 totals 13 residues. The V segment lost 2 bases and the J segment 6 bases; nucleotides outside the gene matches: 2.

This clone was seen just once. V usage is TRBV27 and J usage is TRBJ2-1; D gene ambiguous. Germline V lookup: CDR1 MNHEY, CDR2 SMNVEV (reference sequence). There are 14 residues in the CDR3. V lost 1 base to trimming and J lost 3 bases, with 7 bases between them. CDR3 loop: CASSLWLGYNEQFF. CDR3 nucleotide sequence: TGTGCCAGCAGTTTATGGCTAGGCTACAATGAGCAGTTCTTC.

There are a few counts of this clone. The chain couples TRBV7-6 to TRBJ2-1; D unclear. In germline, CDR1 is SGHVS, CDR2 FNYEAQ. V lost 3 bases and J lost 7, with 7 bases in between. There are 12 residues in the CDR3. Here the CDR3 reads CASSFSGNEQFF. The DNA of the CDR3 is TGTGCCAGCAGCTTTAGTGGAAATGAGCAGTTCTTC.

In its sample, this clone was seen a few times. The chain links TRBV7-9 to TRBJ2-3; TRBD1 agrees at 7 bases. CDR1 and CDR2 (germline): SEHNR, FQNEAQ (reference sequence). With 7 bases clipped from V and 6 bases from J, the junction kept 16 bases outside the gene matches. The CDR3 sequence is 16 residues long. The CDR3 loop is CASTRGEGAEVDTQYF. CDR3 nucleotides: TGTGCCAGCACTCGGGGCGAGGGGGCGGAGGTTGATACGCAGTATTTT.

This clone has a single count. The CDR3 reads CASSQVTGGVETQYF. CDR3 in DNA: TGTGCCAGCAGCCAAGTAACCGGGGGCGTAGAGACCCAGTACTTC. The chain employs TRBV14 and TRBJ2-5; the D gene could be TRBD1 or TRBD2 (6 bases each). Germline loops: CDR1 SGHDN, CDR2 FVKESK. The CDR3 covers 15 residues. The V and J ends lost 1 base and 4 bases respectively, with 13 bases between them.

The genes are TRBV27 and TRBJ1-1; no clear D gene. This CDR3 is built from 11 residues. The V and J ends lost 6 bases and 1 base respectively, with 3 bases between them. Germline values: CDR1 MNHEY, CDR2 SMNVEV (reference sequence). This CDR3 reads CASRTNTEAFF. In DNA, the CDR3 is TGTGCCAGCAGGACGAACACTGAAGCTTTCTTT.

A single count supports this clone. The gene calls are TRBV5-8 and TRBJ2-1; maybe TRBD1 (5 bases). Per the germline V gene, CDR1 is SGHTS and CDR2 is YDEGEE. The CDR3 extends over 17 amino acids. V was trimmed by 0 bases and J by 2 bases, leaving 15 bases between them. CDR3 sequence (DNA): TGTGCCAGCAGCTTGGCCTTTGGGCAGGGTACCTACAATGAGCAGTTCTTC. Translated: CASSLAFGQGTYNEQFF. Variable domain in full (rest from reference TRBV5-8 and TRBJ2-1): EAGVTQSPTHLIKTRGQQATLRCSPISGHTSVYWYQQALGLGLQFLLWYDEGEERNRGNFPPRFSGRQFPNYSSELNVNALELEDSALYLCASSLAFGQGTYNEQFFGPGTRLTVL.

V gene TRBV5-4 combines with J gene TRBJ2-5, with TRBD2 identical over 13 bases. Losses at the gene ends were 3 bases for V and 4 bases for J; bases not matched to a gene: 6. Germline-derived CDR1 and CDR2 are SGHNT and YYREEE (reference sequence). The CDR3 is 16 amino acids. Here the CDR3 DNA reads TGTGCCAGCAGCTCGTCGACTAGCGGGAGGTCAGAGACCCAGTACTTC. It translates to CASSSSTSGRSETQYF.

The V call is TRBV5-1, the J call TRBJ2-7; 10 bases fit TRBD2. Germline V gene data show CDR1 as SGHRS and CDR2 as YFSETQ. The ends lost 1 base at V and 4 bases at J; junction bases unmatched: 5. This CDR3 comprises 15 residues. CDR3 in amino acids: CASSLLASGSYEQYF. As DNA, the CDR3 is TGCGCCAGCAGCTTGCTGGCTAGCGGGAGTTACGAGCAGTACTTC.

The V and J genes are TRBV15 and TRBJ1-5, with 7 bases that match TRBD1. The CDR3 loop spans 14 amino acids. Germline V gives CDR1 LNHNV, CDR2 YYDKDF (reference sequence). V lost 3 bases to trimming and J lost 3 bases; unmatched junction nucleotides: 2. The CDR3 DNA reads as TGTGCCACCAGCAGGGACAGGAACAATCAGCCCCAGCATTTT. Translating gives CATSRDRNNQPQHF.

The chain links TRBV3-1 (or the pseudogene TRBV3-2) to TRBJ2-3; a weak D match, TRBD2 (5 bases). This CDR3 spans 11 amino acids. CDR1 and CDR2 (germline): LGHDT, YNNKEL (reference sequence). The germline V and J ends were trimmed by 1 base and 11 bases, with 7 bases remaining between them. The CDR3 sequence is CASSQGGGQYF. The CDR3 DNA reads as TGTGCCAGCAGCCAAGGTGGAGGGCAGTATTTT.

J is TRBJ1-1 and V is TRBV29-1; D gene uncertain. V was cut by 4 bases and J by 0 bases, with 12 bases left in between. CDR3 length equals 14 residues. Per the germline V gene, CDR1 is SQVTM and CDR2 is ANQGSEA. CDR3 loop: CSVVIGGVNTEAFF. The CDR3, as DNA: TGCAGCGTTGTAATAGGCGGAGTGAACACTGAAGCTTTCTTT.